This entry describes one T cell receptor beta chain. The target antigen is unknown. The data were obtained in a study of vaccination effects on CD4 cells after COVID-19. Turning to the study itself: The median interval between the second dose and post-vaccine sampling was 72 days.

Libraries were prepared by immunoSEQ multiplex PCR; TCRdb keeps only in-frame clonotypes and omits some of them. The sample gives about 46,000 clones, around three quarters of which show up once; approximately 15% is in the top ten. Within the ViraFEST assay, antigen-specific CD4+ T cells underwent expansion with viral peptide pools prior to sequencing. Around day 10 of culture, CD4+ T cells were separated out. The participants, recipients of two vaccine doses, got either BNT162b2 or mRNA-1273. Culturing of under 2.5 million PBMC per well took place with about 9 IU/ml IL-2 and about 10 ug/ml peptides. The CDR3 length is 17 residues. Germline CDR1 reads LNHDA; CDR2 reads SQIVND (reference sequence). V shed 5 bases, J shed 1 base, and the junction held 9 bases outside the gene matches.

The source material was CD4+ T cells from PBMCs cultured with HCoV-OC43 spike peptides, sampled after COVID-19 vaccination. Subset of the sample: HCoV-OC43 spike overlapping peptide pool stimulation. This sequence originates from a human donor who received a COVID-19 vaccine. This chain joins TRBV19 and TRBJ2-3; 10 positions match TRBD2. The CDR3 protein is CASSLTSGGGGTDTQYF. In DNA, the CDR3 is TGTGCCAGTAGTCTCACGAGCGGGGGGGGAGGCACAGATACGCAGTATTTT. Using reference TRBV19 and TRBJ2-3 for the parts outside the CDR3, the full variable domain is DGGITQSPKYLFRKEGQNVTLSCEQNLNHDAMYWYRQDPGQGLRLIYYSQIVNDFQKGDIAEGYSVSREKKESFPLTVTSAQKNPTAFYLCASSLTSGGGGTDTQYFGPGTRLTVL.